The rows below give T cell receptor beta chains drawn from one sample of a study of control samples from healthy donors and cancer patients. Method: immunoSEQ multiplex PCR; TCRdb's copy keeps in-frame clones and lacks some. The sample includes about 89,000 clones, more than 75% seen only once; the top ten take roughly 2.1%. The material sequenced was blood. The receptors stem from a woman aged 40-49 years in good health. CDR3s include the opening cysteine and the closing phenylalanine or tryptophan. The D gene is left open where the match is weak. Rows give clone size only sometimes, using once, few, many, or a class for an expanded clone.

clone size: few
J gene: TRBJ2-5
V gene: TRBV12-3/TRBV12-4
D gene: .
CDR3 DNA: TGTGCCAGCAGTCGGGATAACCAAGAGACCCAGTACTTC
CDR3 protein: CASSRDNQETQYF

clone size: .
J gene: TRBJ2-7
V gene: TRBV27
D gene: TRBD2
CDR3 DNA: TGTGCCAGCAGGCCGGGACTAGCGGGGGTTTACGAGCAGTACTTC
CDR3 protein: CASRPGLAGVYEQYF

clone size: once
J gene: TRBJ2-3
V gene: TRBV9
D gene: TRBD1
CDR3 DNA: TGTGCCAGCAGCGTGACAGGGGGGGCGCGGATCACGGATACGCAGTATTTT
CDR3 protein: CASSVTGGARITDTQYF

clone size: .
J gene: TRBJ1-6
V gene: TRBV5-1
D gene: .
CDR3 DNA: TGCGCCAGCACCCCAGAGGGACTTAGTGTAGGTTCACCCCTCCACTTT
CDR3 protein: CASTPEGLSVGSPLHF

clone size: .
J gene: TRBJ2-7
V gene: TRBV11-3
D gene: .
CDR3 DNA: TGTGCCAGCAGCTTAGGGGGACGATACGAGCAGTACTTC
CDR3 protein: CASSLGGRYEQYF

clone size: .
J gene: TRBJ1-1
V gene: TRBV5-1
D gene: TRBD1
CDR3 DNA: TGCGCCAGCAGCTTTCTCGGGACAGCGGGCACTGAAGCTTTCTTT
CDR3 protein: CASSFLGTAGTEAFF

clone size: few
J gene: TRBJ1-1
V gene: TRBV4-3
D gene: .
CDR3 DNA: TGCGCCAGCAGCCCAAGTGGCTTGGGCACTGAAGCTTTCTTT
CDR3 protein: CASSPSGLGTEAFF

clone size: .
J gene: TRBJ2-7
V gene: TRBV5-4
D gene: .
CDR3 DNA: TGTGCCAGCAGCTTGTTCGAAACGGGGGGCCTAGCCTACGAGCAGTACTTC
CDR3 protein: CASSLFETGGLAYEQYF

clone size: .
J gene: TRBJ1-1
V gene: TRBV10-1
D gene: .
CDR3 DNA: TGCGCCAGCAGTGATTCTTCAGGGGAAGTCACTGAAGCTTTCTTT
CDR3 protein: CASSDSSGEVTEAFF

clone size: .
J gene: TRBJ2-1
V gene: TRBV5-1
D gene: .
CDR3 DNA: TGCGCCAGCAGCTTGGTCCCCGGGGGCCAGACCAATGAGCAGTTCTTC
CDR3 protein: CASSLVPGGQTNEQFF

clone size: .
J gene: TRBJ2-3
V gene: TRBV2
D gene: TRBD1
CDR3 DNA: TGTGCCAGCAGCGGTCCGGGGACAGGGGGCACAGATACGCAGTATTTT
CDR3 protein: CASSGPGTGGTDTQYF

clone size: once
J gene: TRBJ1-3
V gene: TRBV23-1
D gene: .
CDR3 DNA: TGCGCCAGCAGTACGGGCAGGTTACCTGGAAACACCATATATTTT
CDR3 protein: CASSTGRLPGNTIYF

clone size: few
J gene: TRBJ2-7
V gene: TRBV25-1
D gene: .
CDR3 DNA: TGTGCCAGCAGTGCCGCCGGGGGAACCTACGAGCAGTACTTC
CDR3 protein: CASSAAGGTYEQYF

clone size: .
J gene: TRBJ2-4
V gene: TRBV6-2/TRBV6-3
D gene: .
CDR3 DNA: TGTGCCAGCAGTTACTCGACGATAGAAAACATTCAGTACTTC
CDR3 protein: CASSYSTIENIQYF

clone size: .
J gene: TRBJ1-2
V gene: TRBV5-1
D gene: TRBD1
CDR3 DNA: TGCGCCAGCAGCTCTGGACAGGGGGTAGTAGCCTATGGCTACACCTTC
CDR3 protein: CASSSGQGVVAYGYTF

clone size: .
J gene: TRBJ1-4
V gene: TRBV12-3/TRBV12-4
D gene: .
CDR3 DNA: TGTGCCAGCAGTTGGGGACCGAATGAAAAACTGTTTTTT
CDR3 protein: CASSWGPNEKLFF

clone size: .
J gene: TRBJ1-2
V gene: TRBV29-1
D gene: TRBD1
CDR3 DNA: TGCAGCGTCTTAAAGGGCGACAGGGGCTACTATGGCTACACCTTC
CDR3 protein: CSVLKGDRGYYGYTF

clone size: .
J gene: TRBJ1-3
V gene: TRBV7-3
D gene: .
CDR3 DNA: TGTGCCAGCAGCCCCCAACCCGGAAACACCATATATTTT
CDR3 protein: CASSPQPGNTIYF

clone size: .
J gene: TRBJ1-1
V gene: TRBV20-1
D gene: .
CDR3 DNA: TGCAGTGCTAGTTCCCTAACAGGGCCGAGGAACACTGAAGCTTTCTTT
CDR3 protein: CSASSLTGPRNTEAFF

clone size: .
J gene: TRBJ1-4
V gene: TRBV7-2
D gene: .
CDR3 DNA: TGTGCCAGCAGCTTTAGGAGGGGCCGGGAAAAACTGTTTTTT
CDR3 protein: CASSFRRGREKLFF

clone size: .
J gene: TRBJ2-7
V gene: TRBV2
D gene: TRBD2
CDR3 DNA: TGTGCCAGCAGTGAAGTGGCCCCGTTGGGGGGGTCCTACGAGCAGTACTTC
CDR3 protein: CASSEVAPLGGSYEQYF

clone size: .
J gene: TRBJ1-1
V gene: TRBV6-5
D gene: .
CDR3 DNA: TGTGCCAGCAGTTACTCGGCCCGCCGGATGAACACTGAAGCTTTCTTT
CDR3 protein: CASSYSARRMNTEAFF